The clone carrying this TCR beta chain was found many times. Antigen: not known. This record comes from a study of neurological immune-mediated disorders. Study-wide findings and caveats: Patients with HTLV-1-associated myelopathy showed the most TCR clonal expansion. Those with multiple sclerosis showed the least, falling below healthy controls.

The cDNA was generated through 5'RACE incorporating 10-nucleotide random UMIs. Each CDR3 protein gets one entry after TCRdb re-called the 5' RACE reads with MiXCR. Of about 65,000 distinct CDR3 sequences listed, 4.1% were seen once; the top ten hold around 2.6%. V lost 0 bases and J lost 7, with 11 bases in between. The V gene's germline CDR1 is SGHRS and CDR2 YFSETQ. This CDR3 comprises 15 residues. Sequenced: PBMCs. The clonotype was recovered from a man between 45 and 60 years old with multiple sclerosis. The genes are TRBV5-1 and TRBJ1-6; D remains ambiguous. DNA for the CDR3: TGCGCCAGCAGCTTGGCTACGCAGCGAAATTCACCCCTCCACTTT. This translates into CASSLATQRNSPLHF. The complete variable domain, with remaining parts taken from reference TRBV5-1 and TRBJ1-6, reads KAGVTQTPRYLIKTRGQQVTLSCSPISGHRSVSWYQQTPGQGLQFLFEYFSETQRNKGNFPGRFSGRQFSNSRSEMNVSTLELGDSALYLCASSLATQRNSPLHFGNGTRLTVT.